This T cell receptor beta chain was recovered during a study of cytotoxic CD8 clonotypes in ibrutinib-treated CLL. Study overall: The patient breakdown showed fewer than 12 relapsed/refractory and around 16 treatment-naive cases, with about 18 IGHV unmutated. Responses comprised around 24 partial and 2 complete; at median approximately 68 months, about 15 remained remitted and roughly 12 progressed.

Study results and limitations: Age-matched healthy donor levels were exceeded by baseline clonality, which tracked circulating CD8+ T-cell counts. Treatment saw public clonotypes, which were uncommon, either contract or stay stable.

Only in-frame clones appear in the TCRdb table, and some are missing; sequencing was by immunoSEQ multiplex PCR. The sample has more than 110,000 clones, more than 70% seen once; the top ten hold 6% to 9.5%. A word on this clone: The antigen is unknown.

The germline V gene encodes CDR1 SGHAT and CDR2 FQNNGV. Trimming shortened V by 4 bases and J by 3 bases, and 10 bases separated the two germline ends. This CDR3 contains 15 residues. The sequence was obtained from a human donor with chronic lymphocytic leukemia. Sequences were derived from PBMCs, sampled after 36 months of ibrutinib treatment. J is TRBJ1-6 and V is TRBV11-2; D is unresolved. The CDR3 region has the DNA TGTGCCAGCAGCTGGGAGATCCACTATAATTCACCCCTCCACTTT. It specifies CASSWEIHYNSPLHF.